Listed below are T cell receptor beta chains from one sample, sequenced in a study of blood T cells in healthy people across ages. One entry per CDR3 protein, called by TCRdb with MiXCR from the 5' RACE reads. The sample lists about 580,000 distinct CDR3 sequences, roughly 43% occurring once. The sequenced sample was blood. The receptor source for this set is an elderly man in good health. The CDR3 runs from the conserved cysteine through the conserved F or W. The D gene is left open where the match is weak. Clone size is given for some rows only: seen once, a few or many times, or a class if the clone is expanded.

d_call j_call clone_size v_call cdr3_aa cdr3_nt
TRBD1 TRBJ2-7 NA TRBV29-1 CSVGTGDGEQYF TGCAGCGTCGGGACAGGGGACGGCGAGCAGTACTTC
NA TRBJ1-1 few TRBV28 CASSSGGYTEAFF TGTGCCAGCAGTTCCGGGGGTTACACTGAAGCTTTCTTT
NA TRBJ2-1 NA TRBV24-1 CATSDAGQGSYNEQFF TGTGCCACCAGTGATGCCGGGCAGGGGTCCTACAATGAGCAGTTCTTC
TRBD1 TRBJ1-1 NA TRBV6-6 CASSYARGAAEAFF TGTGCCAGCAGTTACGCCAGGGGGGCTGCTGAAGCTTTCTTT
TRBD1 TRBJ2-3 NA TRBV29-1 CSVTGGASTDTQYF TGCAGCGTCACAGGGGGCGCGTCCACAGATACGCAGTATTTT
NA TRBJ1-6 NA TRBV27 CASSLTRQGPLHF TGTGCCAGCAGTTTGACCCGTCAGGGACCCCTCCACTTT
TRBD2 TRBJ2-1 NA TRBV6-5 CASSYSLAGVDEQFF TGTGCCAGCAGTTACTCCCTAGCGGGGGTTGATGAGCAGTTCTTC
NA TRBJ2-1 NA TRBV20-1 CSATLQDEQFF TGCAGTGCCACTCTACAGGATGAGCAGTTCTTC
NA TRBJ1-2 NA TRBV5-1 CASSLTASNYGYTF TGCGCCAGCAGCCTGACAGCTTCGAACTATGGCTACACCTTC
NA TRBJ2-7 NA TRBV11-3 CASSQDSHNEQYF TGTGCCAGCAGCCAGGACAGTCACAACGAGCAGTACTTC
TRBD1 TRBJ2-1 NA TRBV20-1 CSASDRPRTGDMYVSEQFF TGCAGTGCTAGTGACCGACCAAGGACAGGGGATATGTACGTAAGTGAGCAGTTCTTC
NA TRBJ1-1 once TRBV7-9 CASSGDTANTEAFF TGTGCCAGCAGCGGGGACACAGCGAACACTGAAGCTTTCTTT
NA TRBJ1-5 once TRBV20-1 CSARDRVKPQHF TGCAGTGCTAGAGACAGGGTCAAGCCCCAGCATTTT
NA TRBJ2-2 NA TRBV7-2 CASSSRSANTGELFF TGTGCCAGCAGCTCACGATCCGCGAACACCGGGGAGCTGTTTTTT
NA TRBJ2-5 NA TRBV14 CASSPNAMEFGTQYF TGTGCCAGCAGCCCCAACGCGATGGAATTCGGGACCCAGTACTTC
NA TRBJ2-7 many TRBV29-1 CSVRGTYEQYF TGCAGCGTACGTGGAACCTACGAGCAGTACTTC
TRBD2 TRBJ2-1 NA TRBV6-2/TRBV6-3 CASSYSGLAGPNEQFF TGTGCCAGCAGTTACTCCGGACTAGCGGGGCCCAATGAGCAGTTCTTC
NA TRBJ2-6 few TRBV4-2 CASSQAPRGASGANVLTF TGTGCCAGCAGCCAAGCACCTAGGGGGGCCTCTGGGGCCAACGTCCTGACTTTC
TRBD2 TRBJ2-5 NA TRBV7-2 CASSLVLAGEGTQYF TGTGCCAGCAGCTTAGTGCTAGCGGGTGAGGGGACCCAGTACTTC
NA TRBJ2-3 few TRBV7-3 CASSPLSSTDTQYF TGTGCCAGCAGCCCTCTCAGTAGCACAGATACGCAGTATTTT
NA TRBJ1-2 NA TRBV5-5 CASSLAAYGYTF TGTGCCAGCAGCTTGGCAGCCTATGGCTACACCTTC
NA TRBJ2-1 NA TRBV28 CTSSYTSHNEQLF TGTACCAGCAGTTACACCTCCCACAATGAGCAGTTGTTC
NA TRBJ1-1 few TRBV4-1 CASSQDVNTEAFF TGCGCCAGCAGCCAAGATGTGAACACTGAAGCTTTCTTT
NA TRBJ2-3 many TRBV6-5 CASTRGAQGDTQYF TGTGCCAGCACTAGGGGGGCGCAGGGAGATACGCAGTATTTT
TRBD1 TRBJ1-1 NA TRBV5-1 CASSQGTGNTEAFF TGTGCCAGCAGCCAGGGGACAGGGAACACTGAAGCTTTCTTT
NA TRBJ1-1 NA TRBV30 CALEGQGRVKNTEAFF TGTGCTCTGGAAGGTCAGGGGCGCGTGAAGAACACTGAAGCTTTCTTT
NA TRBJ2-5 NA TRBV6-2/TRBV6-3 CASRPAGYEEKTQYF TGTGCCAGCAGACCGGCGGGGTATGAGGAAAAGACCCAGTACTTC
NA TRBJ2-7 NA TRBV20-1 CSAEDRTSSYNEQYF TGCAGTGCGGAGGACAGGACTAGCTCCTACAATGAGCAGTACTTC
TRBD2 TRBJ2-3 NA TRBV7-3 CASSLQGRLAGRTDTQYF TGTGCCAGCAGCCTGCAGGGCCGACTAGCGGGGAGGACAGATACGCAGTATTTT
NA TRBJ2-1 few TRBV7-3 CASSLLTYNEQFF TGTGCCAGCAGCTTACTAACCTACAATGAGCAGTTCTTC
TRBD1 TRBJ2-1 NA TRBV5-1 CASSDGTDYNEQFF TGCGCCAGCAGCGACGGGACAGACTACAATGAGCAGTTCTTC
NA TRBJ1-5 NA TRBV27 CASSLTGTGRRQPQHF TGTGCCAGCAGTTTAACCGGGACCGGTCGGCGTCAGCCCCAGCATTTT
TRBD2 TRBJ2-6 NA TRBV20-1 CSARGSGGASGANVLTF TGCAGTGCTAGGGGTAGCGGGGGGGCGTCTGGGGCCAACGTCCTGACTTTC
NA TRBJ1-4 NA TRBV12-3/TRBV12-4 CASSQGPNNEKLFF TGTGCCAGCAGTCAGGGACCGAATAATGAAAAACTGTTTTTT
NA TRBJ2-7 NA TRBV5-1 CASSPYRGAGHEQYF TGCGCCAGCAGCCCTTATAGAGGGGCTGGCCACGAGCAGTACTTC
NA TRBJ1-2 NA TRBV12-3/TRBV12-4 CASSQIGSGYGYTF TGTGCCAGCAGCCAAATCGGGTCAGGGTATGGCTACACCTTC
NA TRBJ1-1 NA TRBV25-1 CASSRTGYGEAFF TGTGCCAGCAGTCGCACAGGGTACGGGGAAGCTTTCTTT
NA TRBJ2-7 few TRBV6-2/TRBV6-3 CASSLRANEQYF TGTGCCAGCAGTCTCCGGGCGAACGAGCAGTACTTC
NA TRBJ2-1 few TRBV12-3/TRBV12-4 CASTALVNEQFF TGTGCCAGCACCGCACTAGTAAATGAGCAGTTCTTC
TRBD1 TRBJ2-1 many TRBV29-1 CSANGQGPGQFF TGCAGCGCCAATGGACAGGGCCCTGGGCAGTTCTTC
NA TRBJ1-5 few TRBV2 CASSEMGKRQPQHF TGTGCCAGCAGTGAAATGGGGAAGCGCCAGCCCCAGCATTTT
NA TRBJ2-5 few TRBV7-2 CASSPPYQETQYF TGTGCCAGCAGCCCCCCGTACCAAGAGACCCAGTACTTC
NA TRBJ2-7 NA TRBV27 CASSRRDNYEQYF TGTGCCAGCAGTAGGCGGGACAACTACGAGCAGTACTTC
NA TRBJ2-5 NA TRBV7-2 CASRNEGTRETQYF TGTGCCAGCAGAAACGAGGGGACACGAGAGACCCAGTACTTC
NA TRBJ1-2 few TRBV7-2 CASPSNQVIEGYGYTF TGTGCCAGCCCTTCAAATCAGGTTATTGAGGGCTATGGCTACACCTTC